This T cell receptor (beta chain) was sequenced in a study of blood T cell repertoires in COVID-19. In the study overall: There were acute and convalescent COVID-19 samples, and they came from the United States, Italy and Spain. T cells, B-cell-depleted T cells, or PBMCs provided the cDNA or gDNA that served as material.

Seattle cases were enrolled at active infection and followed longitudinally. The CDR3 is made up of 18 amino acids. V lost 4 bases to trimming and J lost 0 bases, with 16 bases between them. Germline assignment: CDR1 LNHDA and CDR2 SQIVND (reference sequence). Libraries were prepared by immunoSEQ multiplex PCR; TCRdb keeps only in-frame clonotypes and omits some of them. The sample records around 190,000 clones, around 83% being singletons. The chain is built from TRBV19 and TRBJ2-6; a possible D gene is TRBD1 (6 bases). Sequencing used peripheral blood. This TCR derives from a woman between 65 and 79 years old with COVID-19, enrolled during active disease. The CDR3 protein is CASSTRDTSFSGANVLTF. The CDR3 DNA sequence: TGTGCCAGTAGTACCCGGGACACCTCCTTCTCTGGGGCCAACGTCCTGACTTTC.